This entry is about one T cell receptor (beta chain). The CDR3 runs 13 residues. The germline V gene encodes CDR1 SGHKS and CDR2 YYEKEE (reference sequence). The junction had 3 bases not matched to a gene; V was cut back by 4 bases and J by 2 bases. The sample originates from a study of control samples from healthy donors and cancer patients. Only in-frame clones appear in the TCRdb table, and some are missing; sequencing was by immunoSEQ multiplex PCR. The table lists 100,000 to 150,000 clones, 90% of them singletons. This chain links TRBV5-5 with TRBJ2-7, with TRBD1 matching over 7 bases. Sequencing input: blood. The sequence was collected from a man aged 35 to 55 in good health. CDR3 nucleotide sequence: TGTGCCAGCAGCCAGGGACAGACCTACGAGCAGTACTTC. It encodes CASSQGQTYEQYF.